Following are 2 T cell receptor beta chains from one sample sequenced in a study of blood T cells in healthy people across ages. Using a J-beta primer mix together with a sample-barcoded 5' primer, a second PCR was run for about 6 to 12 cycles. MiXCR was run by TCRdb on the 5' RACE reads, yielding one entry per CDR3 protein. The sample has about 670,000 distinct CDR3 sequences; over 40% are singletons. Sequenced: blood. These receptors came from a man older than 75 in good health.

The CDR3 reads CASSQPLKNIQYF. The CDR3 DNA is TGTGCCAGCAGCCAACCTTTAAAAAACATTCAGTACTTC. This chain uses TRBV7-2 with TRBJ2-5; D not resolved. The DNA end lines up better with TRBJ2-4; the J call may be wrong. The CDR3 totals 13 residues. In germline, CDR1 is SGHTA, CDR2 FQGNSA.

The rearrangement uses TRBV28 and TRBJ2-6, with D maybe TRBD1 (5 bases). The germline V gene has CDR1 MDHEN and CDR2 SYDVKM. Between the trimmed V and J ends, which lost 2 bases and 1 base, there was a span of 9 bases. This CDR3 comprises 16 residues. The CDR3 spells CASSLIGDSGANVLTF. DNA of the CDR3: TGTGCCAGCAGTTTAATAGGGGATTCTGGGGCCAACGTCCTGACTTTC.